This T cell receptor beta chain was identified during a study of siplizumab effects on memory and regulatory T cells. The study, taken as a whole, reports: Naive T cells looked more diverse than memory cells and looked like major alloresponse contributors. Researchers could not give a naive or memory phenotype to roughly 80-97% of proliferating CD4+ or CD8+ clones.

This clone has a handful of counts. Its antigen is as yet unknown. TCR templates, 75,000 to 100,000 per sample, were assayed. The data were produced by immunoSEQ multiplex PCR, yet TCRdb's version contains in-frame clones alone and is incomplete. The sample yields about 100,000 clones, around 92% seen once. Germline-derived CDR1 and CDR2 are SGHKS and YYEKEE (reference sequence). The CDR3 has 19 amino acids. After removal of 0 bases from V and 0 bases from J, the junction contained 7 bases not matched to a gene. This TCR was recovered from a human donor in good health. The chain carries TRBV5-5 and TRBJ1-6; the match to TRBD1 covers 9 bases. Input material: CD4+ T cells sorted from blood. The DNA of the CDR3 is TGTGCCAGCAGCTTGGGGGGGACAGGGCCAAGCTCCTATAATTCACCCCTCCACTTT. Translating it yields CASSLGGTGPSSYNSPLHF.